This T cell receptor beta chain was recorded in a study of cytomegalovirus exposure and HLA in healthy donors (dated by TCRdb to 2017 to 2019). For context, the study as a whole: According to a later analysis, one platform produced both the approximately 110 validation repertoires and the 670 or so repertoires of the first cohort. The aim of the study was to test whether cataloging public T cell receptors could identify signatures of past pathogen exposure. In addition to the first cohort of several hundred subjects, a separate validation cohort of around 110 different subjects was used. The study combined high-throughput TCR immunosequencing, statistical association of individual TCRs with disease status, and machine learning to predict cytomegalovirus infection status. General findings and caveats noted by the study authors: The validation cohort had no HLA typing available for a later analysis, so co-occurrence within that cohort was assessed over all 130 or so repertoires. While some public TCRs were present in many individuals, most TCR sequences turned up only very rarely across donors. According to the authors, the approach could potentially be generalized to other disease states and immunological phenotypes. Subsequent analysis determined that TCRs grouped into clusters in the first cohort also showed a tendency toward co-occurrence across the 120 or so validation repertoires, and 94% of cluster scores exceeded 0. In both the original and validation cohorts, the classifier was reported to diagnose cytomegalovirus status with high specificity and sensitivity. In vitro tests confirmed that a few of the cytomegalovirus-associated TCR beta chains recognize cytomegalovirus antigens. The study gave a list of some 150 TCR beta chains associated with cytomegalovirus.

Separate from the approximately 670-subject first cohort, the validation cohort of roughly 110 subjects was the group to which the donors belonged. Libraries were constructed by the immunoSEQ multiplex PCR assay. On the authors' methods: To diagnose cytomegalovirus status from the catalog of TCR beta chain sequences, a statistical classification framework was built. The table was pulled from immuneACCESS by TCRdb, which kept in-frame rearrangements only. Such tables lose some clones; where checked, under half of the loss comes from unresolved V genes, and the rest has no known cause. The V and J calls and the clone size are those of that table, but D and trimming were determined from the DNA. The sample yields 130,000 or so clones; roughly nine tenths were counted once. The ten largest clones capture around 3.5% of the sample. Notes on this clone: The antigen this receptor binds is unknown. The record has no base qualities; no much larger clone is one base away.

The source of this sequence is a man aged 25 to 40 in good health and CMV-seronegative. The sequenced material came from PBMCs.

The DNA is TGTGCCAGCAGCTTGGGACAGAGAAGTGGCTACACCTTC. Translated, this gives CASSLGQRSGYTF. The chain was built from TRBV7-2 and TRBJ1-2, with 7 middle bases fitting TRBD1. From the cysteine up to the phenylalanine, the CDR3 has a length of 13 residues. Of the read, only the CDR3 DNA is kept; its 39 bases are in frame from base 1. Reading the germline V gene gives CDR1 SGHTA and CDR2 FQGNSA. At the junction V is shortened by 3 bases and J by 7 bases; bases outside the gene matches: 5.